This T cell receptor (beta chain) is drawn from a study of human T cells and chemical hapten exposure. The study, taken as a whole, reports: Patch test scores rose with PT1 expanded TCR counts, a positive correlation.

J lost 9 bases, V lost 7 bases, and 9 bases had no gene match. Germline V lookup: CDR1 MNHEY, CDR2 SVGEGT. This CDR3 comprises 13 residues. Unique molecular identifiers were affixed to discrete cDNA molecules within the library. TCRdb re-called the RACE reads with MiXCR, one entry per CDR3 protein. Of 350,000 to 450,000 distinct CDR3 sequences in the sample, 4.5% to 5.5% are singletons; the top ten hold 2.6%. This clonotype came up many times. Its antigen is unidentified. Time point given: pre-sensitization, week 0. As to treatment: therapeutic diphenylcyclopropenone sensitization with weekly scalp DPC.

This chain links TRBV6-2 or TRBV6-3 with TRBJ2-1, with 7 bases that match TRBD1. The specimen was whole blood, collected in connection with sensitization to the hapten diphenylcyclopropenone (DPC). The receptor comes from a woman aged 45-65 years with alopecia areata. Some clones in this sample may be carry-over from other donors' samples. The CDR3 loop reads CASTPTGAVEQFF. Here the CDR3 DNA reads TGTGCCAGCACTCCAACAGGGGCCGTTGAGCAGTTCTTC.